This is a list of T cell receptor beta chains from one sample in a study of blood T cells in healthy people across ages. TCRdb reprocessed the 5' RACE reads via MiXCR and lists one record per CDR3 protein. The sample has about 1 million distinct CDR3 sequences; 45% are singletons. Material for sequencing was blood. The receptors were gathered from a woman aged 60 to 75 in good health. CDR3s include the opening cysteine and the closing phenylalanine or tryptophan. A D gene is named only where the DNA matches it firmly. A clone size is listed for some rows: how often the clone was seen (once, few, many), or a class if it is expanded.

d_call: NA; v_call: TRBV12-3/TRBV12-4; j_call: TRBJ1-5; clone_size: NA; cdr3_nt: TGTGCCAGCAGTTACGCGGGGGATCAGCCCCAGCATTTT; cdr3_aa: CASSYAGDQPQHF
d_call: NA; v_call: TRBV4-1; j_call: TRBJ2-7; clone_size: NA; cdr3_nt: TGCGCCAGCAGCGGAGTAGAGAACTGGGGCTACGAGCAGTACTTT; cdr3_aa: CASSGVENWGYEQYF
d_call: TRBD2; v_call: TRBV5-1; j_call: TRBJ2-7; clone_size: many; cdr3_nt: TGTGCCAGCAGCTTGGGACTAGCGGGGGGAGAGCAGTACTTC; cdr3_aa: CASSLGLAGGEQYF
d_call: NA; v_call: TRBV6-1; j_call: TRBJ2-6; clone_size: NA; cdr3_nt: TGTGCCAAGCGGAGCTCTGGGGCCAACGTCCTGACTTTC; cdr3_aa: CAKRSSGANVLTF
d_call: NA; v_call: TRBV5-1; j_call: TRBJ2-1; clone_size: NA; cdr3_nt: TGCGCCAGCAGCCACGGGTTAGCGGTTAAGTACAATGAGCAGTTCTTC; cdr3_aa: CASSHGLAVKYNEQFF
d_call: TRBD2; v_call: TRBV5-6; j_call: TRBJ2-1; clone_size: few; cdr3_nt: TGTGCCAGCAGCTTGTTGTGGGATGCTAGCGGGCACAATGAGCAGTTCTTC; cdr3_aa: CASSLLWDASGHNEQFF
d_call: NA; v_call: TRBV3-1; j_call: TRBJ2-1; clone_size: few; cdr3_nt: TGTGCCAGCAGCCAAGGTCCCCAGGCCTACAATGAGCAGTTCTTC; cdr3_aa: CASSQGPQAYNEQFF
d_call: NA; v_call: TRBV20-1; j_call: TRBJ2-1; clone_size: NA; cdr3_nt: TGCAGTGCAATACACCGGACTCACTCTTCCTACAATGAGCAGTTCTTC; cdr3_aa: CSAIHRTHSSYNEQFF
d_call: TRBD2; v_call: TRBV5-1; j_call: TRBJ2-7; clone_size: few; cdr3_nt: TGCGCCAGCAGCTTGGATGCTGAGCGGGAGGTTTTGGGCTACGAGCAGTACTTC; cdr3_aa: CASSLDAEREVLGYEQYF
d_call: TRBD1; v_call: TRBV6-5; j_call: TRBJ1-2; clone_size: NA; cdr3_nt: TGTGCCAGCAGCCCAGATAACAGGGGGCTGGCGGGCTACACCTTC; cdr3_aa: CASSPDNRGLAGYTF
d_call: TRBD2; v_call: TRBV6-6; j_call: TRBJ2-2; clone_size: NA; cdr3_nt: TGTGCCAGCAGAACCTTAGGACTAGAGGGCACCGGGGAGCTGTTTTTT; cdr3_aa: CASRTLGLEGTGELFF
d_call: TRBD1; v_call: TRBV3-1; j_call: TRBJ2-7; clone_size: few; cdr3_nt: TGTGCCAGCAGCCAACTCACAGGGGACGAGCAGTACTTC; cdr3_aa: CASSQLTGDEQYF
d_call: NA; v_call: TRBV6-1; j_call: TRBJ2-1; clone_size: NA; cdr3_nt: TGTGCCAGCAGTACCTTAGACAGGCTACCAGAGCAGTTCTTC; cdr3_aa: CASSTLDRLPEQFF
d_call: TRBD1; v_call: TRBV5-4; j_call: TRBJ2-1; clone_size: NA; cdr3_nt: TGTGCCAGCAGCCGGCCGGACAGGCCCTACAATGAGCAGTTCTTC; cdr3_aa: CASSRPDRPYNEQFF
d_call: NA; v_call: TRBV10-3; j_call: TRBJ2-6; clone_size: few; cdr3_nt: TGTGCCACGGCGGCTTCTGGGGCCAACGTCCTGACTTTC; cdr3_aa: CATAASGANVLTF
d_call: TRBD1; v_call: TRBV11-2; j_call: TRBJ1-2; clone_size: NA; cdr3_nt: TGTGCCAGCAGCTCCAGACAGGGCCTCTCGTTTTATGGCTACACCTTC; cdr3_aa: CASSSRQGLSFYGYTF
d_call: NA; v_call: TRBV6-1; j_call: TRBJ2-7; clone_size: few; cdr3_nt: TGTGCCAGCAGGATAAATGTACAGGGTATCTACGAGCAGTACTTC; cdr3_aa: CASRINVQGIYEQYF
d_call: NA; v_call: TRBV21-1; j_call: TRBJ2-7; clone_size: NA; cdr3_nt: TGTGCCAGCAGCAAACCTGTTAAGGGAGGGATCCCCTACGAGCAGTACTTC; cdr3_aa: CASSKPVKGGIPYEQYF
d_call: TRBD2; v_call: TRBV7-3; j_call: TRBJ2-3; clone_size: few; cdr3_nt: TGTGCCAGCAGCTCTCTAGCGGCTCGCACAGATACGCAGTATTTT; cdr3_aa: CASSSLAARTDTQYF
d_call: TRBD2; v_call: TRBV20-1; j_call: TRBJ2-3; clone_size: NA; cdr3_nt: TGCAGGGGGGGGAGGATGGGAACAGATACGCAGTATTTT; cdr3_aa: CRGGRMGTDTQYF
d_call: TRBD2; v_call: TRBV7-2; j_call: TRBJ2-1; clone_size: few; cdr3_nt: TGTGCCAGCAGCTTAGACGGGACTAGCTATTATGAGCAGTTCTTC; cdr3_aa: CASSLDGTSYYEQFF
d_call: NA; v_call: TRBV15; j_call: TRBJ2-7; clone_size: NA; cdr3_nt: TGTGCCACCAGCAGATCAACAGGGGGAGGGTCCTACGAGCAGTACTTC; cdr3_aa: CATSRSTGGGSYEQYF
d_call: TRBD2; v_call: TRBV5-1; j_call: TRBJ2-5; clone_size: few; cdr3_nt: TGCGCCAGCAGCTCCCTAGCGGGAGGGTTGAATGAGCAGTACTTC; cdr3_aa: CASSSLAGGLNEQYF
d_call: NA; v_call: TRBV30; j_call: TRBJ2-5; clone_size: NA; cdr3_nt: TGTGCCTGGAGCCCGGGGGGCAGAACCTCGGGGACCCAGTACTTC; cdr3_aa: CAWSPGGRTSGTQYF
d_call: TRBD1; v_call: TRBV20-1; j_call: TRBJ1-1; clone_size: few; cdr3_nt: TGCAGTGCCAACGACAGGGAGACTGAAGCTTTCTTT; cdr3_aa: CSANDRETEAFF
d_call: NA; v_call: TRBV6-5; j_call: TRBJ2-3; clone_size: few; cdr3_nt: TGTGCCAGCAGTTACTCGGGCAGCGCAGATACGCAGTATTTT; cdr3_aa: CASSYSGSADTQYF
d_call: NA; v_call: TRBV6-1; j_call: TRBJ2-7; clone_size: few; cdr3_nt: TGTGCCAGCAGTGAGCGCCGGGTTTTCTACGAGCAGTACTTC; cdr3_aa: CASSERRVFYEQYF
d_call: TRBD1; v_call: TRBV10-3; j_call: TRBJ2-7; clone_size: few; cdr3_nt: TGTGCCATCAGTGAGTCGAGGACAGGGGGCTACGAGCAGTACTTC; cdr3_aa: CAISESRTGGYEQYF
d_call: TRBD1; v_call: TRBV20-1; j_call: TRBJ1-2; clone_size: NA; cdr3_nt: TGCAGTGCTGCAGGACAGGGGGCGGACTATGGCTACACCTTC; cdr3_aa: CSAAGQGADYGYTF
d_call: NA; v_call: TRBV12-3/TRBV12-4; j_call: TRBJ2-3; clone_size: NA; cdr3_nt: TGTGCCAGCAGAACGGGACCAAGGACAGATACGCAGTATTTT; cdr3_aa: CASRTGPRTDTQYF
d_call: NA; v_call: TRBV11-3; j_call: TRBJ1-2; clone_size: NA; cdr3_nt: TGTGCCAGCAGCTTAGAACCAGGGAGAATCTATGGCTACACCTTC; cdr3_aa: CASSLEPGRIYGYTF
d_call: NA; v_call: TRBV6-6; j_call: TRBJ2-5; clone_size: few; cdr3_nt: TGTGCCAGCAGTGCGTACAGGAGGGCACAAGAGACCCGGTACTTC; cdr3_aa: CASSAYRRAQETRYF
d_call: TRBD2; v_call: TRBV7-6; j_call: TRBJ2-5; clone_size: NA; cdr3_nt: TGTGCCAGCAGCTCCGGACTAGCGGGAGGATATGAGACCCAGTACTTC; cdr3_aa: CASSSGLAGGYETQYF
d_call: NA; v_call: TRBV12-3/TRBV12-4; j_call: TRBJ2-1; clone_size: few; cdr3_nt: TGTGCCAGCAGTTTTTACAGCGCGGATAATGAGCAGTTCTTC; cdr3_aa: CASSFYSADNEQFF
d_call: TRBD1; v_call: TRBV5-1; j_call: TRBJ2-3; clone_size: NA; cdr3_nt: TGCGCCAGCAGCCAGGGGACAGGGAAGGATACGCAGTATTTT; cdr3_aa: CASSQGTGKDTQYF
d_call: TRBD2; v_call: TRBV6-1; j_call: TRBJ2-1; clone_size: once; cdr3_nt: TGTGCCAGCAGCGGCGGGGGGGGATGGTTCAATGAGCAGTTCTTC; cdr3_aa: CASSGGGGWFNEQFF
d_call: NA; v_call: TRBV20-1; j_call: TRBJ2-7; clone_size: NA; cdr3_nt: TGCAGTGCTAGTTGGATAAGGAACTCCTACGAGCAGTACTTC; cdr3_aa: CSASWIRNSYEQYF
d_call: NA; v_call: TRBV27; j_call: TRBJ2-7; clone_size: NA; cdr3_nt: TGTGCCAGCACACAGCAGGACTCCTACGAGCAGTACTTC; cdr3_aa: CASTQQDSYEQYF
d_call: TRBD1; v_call: TRBV27; j_call: TRBJ1-2; clone_size: NA; cdr3_nt: TGTACCAGCCACCTGAGTCGGACAGGGATTAACTATGGCTACACCTTC; cdr3_aa: CTSHLSRTGINYGYTF
d_call: NA; v_call: TRBV5-1; j_call: TRBJ2-1; clone_size: many; cdr3_nt: TGCGCCAGCAGCTTGGCTAGCGCTTCCTACAATGAGCAGTTCTTC; cdr3_aa: CASSLASASYNEQFF
d_call: TRBD2; v_call: TRBV3-1; j_call: TRBJ2-6; clone_size: NA; cdr3_nt: TGTGCCAGCAGCCAGCCGACGGGAGGAGTTGGGGCCAACGTCCTGACTTTC; cdr3_aa: CASSQPTGGVGANVLTF
d_call: TRBD1; v_call: TRBV5-1; j_call: TRBJ2-1; clone_size: NA; cdr3_nt: TGCGCCTGCAGCTTCGAGAACAGGGGGCGAAATGAGCAGTTCTTC; cdr3_aa: CACSFENRGRNEQFF
d_call: NA; v_call: TRBV25-1; j_call: TRBJ2-5; clone_size: few; cdr3_nt: TGTGCCAGCAGTGAAGTTGGGGGGCAAGAGACCCAGTACTTC; cdr3_aa: CASSEVGGQETQYF
d_call: NA; v_call: TRBV27; j_call: TRBJ2-7; clone_size: NA; cdr3_nt: TGTGCCAGCAGTTTAGGGTTTTTTACGACCTACGAGCAGTACTTC; cdr3_aa: CASSLGFFTTYEQYF
d_call: TRBD2; v_call: TRBV6-5; j_call: TRBJ2-3; clone_size: few; cdr3_nt: TGTGCCAGCAGTTACACTAGACTGGACGGGGGGACAGATACGCAGTATTTT; cdr3_aa: CASSYTRLDGGTDTQYF
d_call: TRBD1; v_call: TRBV12-3/TRBV12-4; j_call: TRBJ2-7; clone_size: NA; cdr3_nt: TGTGCCAGCAGTTTACGAGGACAGGCCTCCTACGAGCAGTACTTC; cdr3_aa: CASSLRGQASYEQYF
d_call: NA; v_call: TRBV12-3/TRBV12-4; j_call: TRBJ2-7; clone_size: once; cdr3_nt: TGTGCCAGCAGTTCTCGGACAGCGGGGATCTCCTACGAGCAGTACTTC; cdr3_aa: CASSSRTAGISYEQYF
d_call: TRBD1; v_call: TRBV7-3; j_call: TRBJ2-1; clone_size: NA; cdr3_nt: TGTGCCAGCAGCGAGAACAGGGGACACAATGAGCAGTTCTTC; cdr3_aa: CASSENRGHNEQFF